This section outlines one T cell receptor beta chain sequence together with its context. TCRdb's table, derived via immunoSEQ multiplex PCR, lists solely in-frame clones and lacks some. The table has about a million clones, 60% to 85% seen once; the top ten hold roughly 0.83%. This record comes from a study of shared clonotypes between healthy human individuals. The V end was cut by 3 bases, the J end by 0 bases, with 12 bases between. This CDR3 has 15 amino acids. Germline CDR1 SGHRS, CDR2 YFSETQ. J is TRBJ1-2 and V is TRBV5-1; maybe TRBD1 (5 bases). Source material: memory CD4+ T cells from PBMCs. Sample subset: CD45RA-negative fraction. The clonotype was recovered from a man between 18 and 35 years old in good health. Some clones in this sample may be carry-over from other donors' samples. The CDR3 reads CASSWEGQTNYGYTF. As DNA, the CDR3 is TGCGCCAGCAGCTGGGAGGGGCAAACTAACTATGGCTACACCTTC.